The entry below describes one TCR beta chain. Antigen specificity is unknown. This sample is drawn from a study of T cell repertoires in cytomegalovirus infection. Study summary: Indications came from public TCR beta signatures; they pointed to CMV infection and to a matching HLA type. Findings and limits, study-wide: Carriers of CMV plus the relevant HLA were identified by cumulative public TCR beta family frequency. The ex vivo response was dominated by HLA-C-restricted CMV-specific TCR beta clonotypes.

The CDR3 runs to 15 residues. Germline CDR1 reads LNHDA; CDR2 reads SQIVND (reference sequence). V was pared by 8 bases and J by 4 bases, with 17 bases between. TCRdb processed the reads anew with MiXCR; each CDR3 protein has one entry. The sample records about 830,000 distinct CDR3 sequences, approximately 32% being singletons. This chain connects TRBV19 to TRBJ2-2; tentative D call: TRBD2 (5 bases). Sequenced here: cultured CD8+ T cells from PBMCs, sampled from culture after CMV antigen stimulation. The clonotype was recovered from a human donor in good health (CMV status not recorded). Some clones in this sample may be carry-over from other donors' samples. CDR3 region: CASQQREVATGELFF. CDR3 in DNA: TGTGCCAGTCAGCAGAGGGAAGTTGCCACCGGGGAGCTGTTTTTT.